Sequencing of this T cell receptor beta chain was carried out in a study of blood T cell repertoires in COVID-19. The overall study: The study drew acute and convalescent COVID-19 samples from the United States, Italy and Spain. PBMCs, B-cell-depleted T cells, or T cells were the source of the cDNA or gDNA that made up the material.

The germline gives CDR1 MGHDK, CDR2 SYGVNS. This CDR3 contains 13 residues. Trimming pared 3 bases from V and 2 bases from J, leaving 5 bases between. As handled by the study authors: By means of reference gene primer amplification, nucleated cell counts were estimated. TCRdb keeps only in-frame clones here, not all; method: immunoSEQ multiplex PCR. V and J calls and clone size follow that table, whereas D and trimming were derived from the DNA. The top ten hold over 1.5% of the sample, which has about 260,000 clones, 65% to 90% seen once. Sequences were obtained from peripheral blood. The chain uses TRBV25-1 and TRBJ1-5; the D is unclear. This receptor was identified in a man aged 25 to 45 with active or convalescent COVID-19. CDR3 sequence (DNA): TGTGCCAGCAGTGATCGCGGCAATCAGCCCCAGCATTTT. Amino acids: CASSDRGNQPQHF.